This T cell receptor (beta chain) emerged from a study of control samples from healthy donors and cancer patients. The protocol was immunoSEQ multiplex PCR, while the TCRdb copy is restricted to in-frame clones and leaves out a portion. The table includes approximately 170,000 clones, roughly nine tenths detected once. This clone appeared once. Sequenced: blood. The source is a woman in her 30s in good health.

This CDR3 reads CASSLPGQGGTEAFF. CDR3 in DNA: TGTGCCAGCAGTCTCCCGGGACAGGGTGGTACTGAAGCTTTCTTT. The gene calls are TRBV28 and TRBJ1-1; 9 bases align to TRBD1. CDR1 and CDR2 from the germline V gene are MDHEN and SYDVKM. J lost 5 bases, V lost 5 bases, and 9 bases had no gene match. CDR3 length: 15 residues.